This T cell receptor beta chain was identified during a study of shared clonotypes between healthy human individuals. Study background: Used for every donor were three CD4 naive, three CD4 memory, two CD8 naive and one CD8 memory plate.

V lost 6 bases to trimming and J lost 0 bases; unmatched junction nucleotides: 8. CDR1 MGHDK and CDR2 SYGVNS come from the germline V gene. The CDR3 runs 17 residues. This clone has only one observation. Deep-level settings were used for running the assay. How the authors handled the data: Junction-only sequences without quality scores came from ImmunoSEQ, so filtering differed. Sequencing used immunoSEQ multiplex PCR; TCRdb keeps in-frame clones, though not all of them. That table supplies the V and J calls and clone size; D and trimming were determined from the DNA. There are approximately 2.1 million clones in the sample; over 85% occur only once, and under 0.45% lies in the top ten.

The sequencing sample was made of naive CD4+ T cells from PBMCs. The subset here: CD45RA+ positively selected. The V call is TRBV25-1, the J call TRBJ2-1; 10 nucleotides line up with TRBD1. The sequence derives from a man between 18 and 29 years old in good health. Some clones in this sample may be carry-over from other donors' samples. The CDR3 region is CASRAGQGSSSYNEQFF. Here the CDR3 DNA reads TGTGCCAGCAGGGCGGGACAGGGGTCCAGCTCCTACAATGAGCAGTTCTTC.